Presented here are 32 T cell receptor beta chains from one specimen sequenced in a study of Ad26.COV2.S vaccination and SARS-CoV-2 variants. Specified treatment: around 19 received Ad26.COV2.S at low or high dose, single or two shots; five or six received placebo; per-sample allocation not given. The samples date from day 63 after the first vaccine or placebo injection. Measured with immunoSEQ multiplex PCR; TCRdb has only the in-frame clones, and not every one. Of some 290,000 clones listed, 70% to 90% are singletons. The input for sequencing was peripheral blood, taken in a trial of Ad26.COV2.S vaccine versus placebo. Every receptor here comes from a person aged 18 to 65 who received the Ad26.COV2.S COVID-19 vaccine or a placebo.

The V and J genes are TRBV5-1 and TRBJ2-3, with 7 bases aligning to TRBD1. There are 16 residues in the CDR3. Germline lookup yields CDR1 SGHRS and CDR2 YFSETQ. V shed 4 bases and J 2 bases; nucleotides not matched to a gene: 10. CDR3 in amino acids: CASSPGLQGITDTQYF. For the CDR3, the DNA is TGCGCCAGCAGCCCAGGTCTACAGGGGATCACAGATACGCAGTATTTT.

The chain recombines TRBV27 with TRBJ2-7; 11 positions agree with TRBD1. CDR1 and CDR2 from the germline V gene are MNHEY and SMNVEV (reference sequence). The length of the CDR3 is 15 residues. The trim removed 4 bases at V and 2 bases at J, leaving 4 bases unmatched. CDR3 residues: CASSSPGQGAYEQYF. CDR3 sequence (DNA): TGTGCCAGCAGTTCCCCGGGACAGGGGGCCTACGAGCAGTACTTC.

The rearrangement uses TRBV2 and TRBJ2-3; TRBD1 matches 8 bases. This CDR3 is 14 amino acids long. J lost 5 bases, V lost 5 bases, and 6 bases had no gene match. Per the germline V gene, CDR1 is SNHLY and CDR2 is FYNNEI. The CDR3 region has the DNA TGTGCCAGCAGTATTGACAGGGGTAGAGATACGCAGTATTTT. Translated, it gives CASSIDRGRDTQYF.

The chain couples TRBV4-1 to TRBJ2-3, with 7 bases matching TRBD2. The CDR3 loop spans 15 amino acids. The J segment lost 1 base and the V segment lost 3 bases, leaving 4 bases of the junction unmatched. CDR1 is MGHRA and CDR2 is YSYEKL in the germline V gene. CDR3 amino acids: CASSHLGLRTDTQYF. CDR3 nucleotide sequence: TGCGCCAGCAGCCATCTGGGACTACGCACAGATACGCAGTATTTT.

The rearrangement uses TRBV2 and TRBJ2-7; D might be TRBD1 (5 bases). Looked up from germline, CDR1 is SNHLY and CDR2 is FYNNEI. Deletions cut 6 bases from V and 1 base from J, with 10 bases between. This CDR3 region has 13 residues. For the CDR3, the DNA is TGTGCCAGCAGCAGGGCACTATCCTACGAGCAGTACTTC. Translating it yields CASSRALSYEQYF.

The chain has TRBV28 and TRBJ2-7, with 10 bases matching TRBD1. Germline V CDR1 and CDR2: MDHEN, SYDVKM. CDR3 length equals 15 residues. V lost 5 bases and J lost 2; bases outside the gene matches: 6. DNA of the CDR3: TGTGCCAGCAGTGGCACCGGGACAGGGGCCTACGAGCAGTACTTC. Translating gives CASSGTGTGAYEQYF. Filled out from reference TRBV28 and TRBJ2-7, the complete variable domain reads DVKVTQSSRYLVKRTGEKVFLECVQDMDHENMFWYRQDPGLGLRLIYFSYDVKMKEKGDIPEGYSVSREKKERFSLILESASTNQTSMYLCASSGTGTGAYEQYFGPGTRLTVT.

In this sample, this clone turned up a few times. The chain combines TRBV27 with TRBJ1-2; unclear D gene. Germline values: CDR1 MNHEY, CDR2 SMNVEV (reference sequence). V lost 0 bases to trimming and J lost 5 bases, with 22 bases between them. CDR3 length: 18 amino acids. The CDR3 loop reads CASSLSTVFPSKGYGYTF. Written as DNA, the CDR3 is TGTGCCAGCAGTTTATCCACAGTGTTTCCCTCGAAAGGGTATGGCTACACCTTC.

This sequence joins TRBV5-1 and TRBJ1-4, with D maybe TRBD1 (5 bases). V lost 0 bases, J lost 0 bases, and 9 bases lay in between. There are 16 residues in the CDR3. Germline CDR1 SGHRS, CDR2 YFSETQ. CDR3 residues: CASSLGGVPTNEKLFF. Here the CDR3 DNA reads TGCGCCAGCAGCTTGGGAGGGGTCCCAACTAATGAAAAACTGTTTTTT.

The rearrangement links TRBV7-9 to TRBJ2-7; D unclear. The V gene lost 1 base and the J gene lost 5 bases, with 12 bases spanning the gap. Germline assignment: CDR1 SEHNR and CDR2 FQNEAQ (reference sequence). This CDR3 is 14 amino acids long. The CDR3 reads CASSLGAAPNEQYF. The CDR3, as DNA: TGTGCCAGCAGCTTAGGGGCTGCTCCGAACGAGCAGTACTTC.

In this sample, this clone turned up once. This same CDR3 is encoded by further DNA sequences in the sample. The J gene is TRBJ2-1, the V gene TRBV9; D uncertain. Between the trimmed V and J ends, which lost 0 bases and 0 bases, there was a span of 10 bases. The CDR3 sequence is 16 residues long. Germline CDR1 and CDR2: SGDLS and YYNGEE. DNA of the CDR3: TGTGCCAGCAGCGTAGAGGGCGCCTCCTCCTACAATGAGCAGTTCTTC. Translated: CASSVEGASSYNEQFF.

This chain joins TRBV19 and TRBJ1-4; 9 bases are shared with TRBD1. Germline V gene data show CDR1 as LNHDA and CDR2 as SQIVND (reference sequence). The junction had 6 bases not matched to a gene; V was cut back by 3 bases and J by 7 bases. This CDR3 contains 15 residues. For the CDR3, the DNA is TGTGCCAGTAGTATTTCCGGGACAGGGATTGAAAAACTGTTTTTT. It codes for CASSISGTGIEKLFF.

The chain combines TRBV14 with TRBJ2-7, with TRBD2 matching over 7 bases. Looked up from germline, CDR1 is SGHDN and CDR2 is FVKESK. V lost 1 base, J lost 3 bases, and 9 bases stayed unmatched. The CDR3 has 16 residues. CDR3 protein: CASSQVRLAFGYEQYF. CDR3 in DNA: TGTGCCAGCAGCCAAGTGCGACTAGCATTTGGCTACGAGCAGTACTTC.

The gene calls are TRBV19 and TRBJ1-5, with D perhaps matching TRBD1 (6 bases). This CDR3 contains 14 residues. CDR1 and CDR2 from the germline V gene are LNHDA and SQIVND (reference sequence). Trimming pared 7 bases from V and 0 bases from J, leaving 10 bases between. Here the CDR3 DNA reads TGTGCCAGTACTACAGGGCATAGCAATCAGCCCCAGCATTTT. This sequence encodes CASTTGHSNQPQHF.

The J gene is TRBJ2-7, the V gene TRBV6-5, with D possibly being TRBD2 (5 bases). Per germline, CDR1 MNHEY and CDR2 SVGAGI. The length of the CDR3 is 11 residues. V lost 7 bases and J 5 bases, leaving 9 bases between the germline ends. The CDR3 DNA is TGTGCCAGCACTGCGAGGGACGAGCAGTACTTC. Translation gives CASTARDEQYF.

This chain connects TRBV5-1 to TRBJ1-1, with D unresolved. Germline loops: CDR1 SGHRS, CDR2 YFSETQ. Between the trimmed V and J ends, which lost 4 bases and 0 bases, there was a span of 10 bases. The CDR3 has 14 residues. The CDR3 region has the DNA TGCGCCAGCAGCGCCGGACCATTGAACACTGAAGCTTTCTTT. This translates into CASSAGPLNTEAFF.

The chain carries TRBV7-2 and TRBJ2-4; D possibly corresponds to TRBD2 (5 bases). The CDR3 totals 12 residues. Trimming left V 8 bases short and J 1 base short, with 6 bases between. The germline V gene has CDR1 SGHTA and CDR2 FQGNSA. The CDR3 region is CASGEAKNIQYF. The CDR3 nucleotides read TGTGCCAGCGGGGAGGCCAAAAACATTCAGTACTTC.

V gene TRBV5-1 combines with J gene TRBJ1-4; the D gene is possibly TRBD1 (5 bases). The CDR3 runs 15 residues. Trimming cost V 4 bases and J 7 bases, with 17 bases left between them. Germline V gene sequence: CDR1 SGHRS, CDR2 YFSETQ. The CDR3 reads CASSDDSGTGEKLFF. In nucleotides, the CDR3 is TGCGCCAGCAGCGACGACAGTGGGACCGGTGAAAAACTGTTTTTT.

This clone was found once. The chain carries TRBV12-3 or TRBV12-4 and TRBJ1-2; 7 nucleotides agree with TRBD1. J lost 8 bases, V lost 2 bases, and 5 bases had no gene match. The CDR3 covers 13 residues. The CDR3 reads CASSLRRGHGYTF. DNA of the CDR3: TGTGCCAGCAGTTTAAGGAGGGGGCACGGCTACACCTTC.

The chain employs TRBV4-1 and TRBJ2-1; TRBD1 aligns across 7 bases. The CDR3 contains 16 residues. V dropped 1 base and J dropped 3; count of bases not matched to a gene: 6. Germline CDR1 MGHRA, CDR2 YSYEKL. DNA of the CDR3: TGCGCCAGCAGCCAAGCGGACAGGACATACTACAATGAGCAGTTCTTC. Translation gives CASSQADRTYYNEQFF.

This chain links TRBV6-5 with TRBJ2-3, with 9 bases fitting TRBD1. The CDR3 sequence is 14 residues long. With 5 bases clipped from V and 3 bases from J, the junction kept 3 bases outside the gene matches. Germline V gene data show CDR1 as MNHEY and CDR2 as SVGAGI. CDR3 sequence: CASSRGTGTDTQYF. CDR3 nucleotides: TGTGCCAGCAGTCGCGGGACAGGGACAGATACGCAGTATTTT.

V gene TRBV24-1 combines with J gene TRBJ1-3; 9 bases match TRBD1. V trimming: 4 bases; J trimming: 3 bases; junction bases outside the gene matches: 3. Germline lookup yields CDR1 KGHDR and CDR2 SFDVKD. This CDR3 has 15 amino acids. The CDR3 sequence is CATSDPGQGGNTIYF. The CDR3 DNA is TGTGCCACCAGTGACCCGGGACAGGGTGGAAACACCATATATTTT.

V and J are TRBV27 and TRBJ2-7, with TRBD1 matching 7 bases. CDR3 length: 15 amino acids. In germline, CDR1 is MNHEY, CDR2 SMNVEV (reference sequence). After removal of 3 bases from V and 3 bases from J, the junction contained 8 bases not matched to a gene. The CDR3 DNA reads as TGTGCCAGCAGTTTGGCCAGGGGGTTTATCTACGAGCAGTACTTC. Protein product: CASSLARGFIYEQYF.

The genes are TRBV13 and TRBJ2-7; 8 positions match TRBD1. The CDR3 has 15 residues. The junction had 1 base not matched to a gene; V was cut back by 0 bases and J by 0 bases. The V gene's germline CDR1 is PRHDT and CDR2 FYEKMQ (reference sequence). DNA for the CDR3: TGTGCCAGCAGCTTAGGAACAGGGGGCTCCTACGAGCAGTACTTC. Its protein is CASSLGTGGSYEQYF.

The gene calls are TRBV7-9 and TRBJ2-1, with 8 positions matching TRBD2. CDR3 length: 16 amino acids. Germline V CDR1 and CDR2: SEHNR, FQNEAQ (reference sequence). The trim removed 5 bases at V and 3 bases at J, leaving 9 bases unmatched. In nucleotides, the CDR3 is TGTGCCAGCAGCCTCCCGGGACTAGGGAACTACAATGAGCAGTTCTTC. Translating it yields CASSLPGLGNYNEQFF.

The V and J genes are TRBV6-5 and TRBJ1-5, with a possible D match to TRBD1 (6 bases). The CDR3 contains 13 residues. Germline values: CDR1 MNHEY, CDR2 SVGAGI. V lost 7 bases and J 6 bases, leaving 13 bases between the germline ends. As DNA, the CDR3 is TGTGCCAGCACCTCAGGGGCCAGTCAGCCCCAGCATTTT. Translated, it gives CASTSGASQPQHF.

This clone came up a few times. The V gene is TRBV7-3, the J gene TRBJ2-2; D not resolved. The CDR3 has 14 amino acids. V lost 6 bases and J 1 base, leaving 9 bases between the germline ends. Germline V lookup: CDR1 SGHTA, CDR2 FQGTGA. In DNA, the CDR3 is TGTGCCAGCAGGTATCCGGGGAACACCGGGGAGCTGTTTTTT. Its protein is CASRYPGNTGELFF.

The chain recombines TRBV30 with TRBJ2-7; TRBD1 agrees at 8 bases. CDR3 size: 12 residues. Germline V gene sequence: CDR1 GTSNPN, CDR2 SVGIG (reference sequence). J gave up 6 bases and V 8 bases, and 9 bases lay outside the gene matches. The CDR3 region has the DNA TGTGCCGCCGGACAGGGCTTGACCGAGCAGTACTTC. Its translation is CAAGQGLTEQYF.

CDR3 loop: CASSLTSGGRETQYF. The CDR3 bases are TGTGCCAGCAGCTTGACTAGCGGGGGTAGGGAGACCCAGTACTTC. The chain employs TRBV5-6 and TRBJ2-5; TRBD2 aligns across 11 bases. Looked up from germline, CDR1 is SGHDT and CDR2 is YYEEEE. The CDR3 is 15 residues long. With 1 base clipped from V and 5 bases from J, the junction kept 4 bases outside the gene matches.

This rearrangement joins TRBV2 to TRBJ1-1, with 11 bases identical to TRBD1. Germline V CDR1 and CDR2: SNHLY, FYNNEI. V shed 8 bases and J 5 bases; nucleotides not matched to a gene: 4. The CDR3 extends over 13 amino acids. CDR3 sequence (DNA): TGTGCCAGCGGACAGGGGGCTGGGACTGAAGCTTTCTTT. As protein: CASGQGAGTEAFF. The full variable domain, rest sourced from reference TRBV2 and TRBJ1-1, is EPEVTQTPSHQVTQMGQEVILRCVPISNHLYFYWYRQILGQKVEFLVSFYNNEISEKSEIFDDQFSVERPDGSNFTLKIRSTKLEDSAMYFCASGQGAGTEAFFGQGTRLTVV.

The V call is TRBV7-9, the J call TRBJ2-3; D may match TRBD1 or TRBD2 (6 bases each). CDR1 and CDR2 from the germline V gene are SEHNR and FQNEAQ (reference sequence). The CDR3 sequence is 16 residues long. Deletions cut 8 bases from V and 0 bases from J, with 18 bases between. The CDR3 protein is CASQRGGLTSTDTQYF. CDR3 nucleotides: TGTGCCAGCCAACGAGGGGGGTTAACTAGCACAGATACGCAGTATTTT.

This clone was picked up many times. J is TRBJ2-7 and V is TRBV7-9, with 8 bases fitting TRBD1. V shed 1 base, J shed 5 bases, and the junction held 4 bases outside the gene matches. The germline V gene has CDR1 SEHNR and CDR2 FQNEAQ (reference sequence). The CDR3 runs 14 residues. CDR3 residues: CASSLGQGADEQYF. The CDR3 DNA follows: TGTGCCAGCAGCTTAGGGCAGGGGGCTGACGAGCAGTACTTC.

V and J are TRBV7-3 and TRBJ2-2, with TRBD2 matching over 8 bases. Germline values: CDR1 SGHTA, CDR2 FQGTGA. The trim removed 4 bases at V and 6 bases at J, leaving 7 bases unmatched. The CDR3 is 15 amino acids. CDR3 sequence: CASSSPGLGAGELFF. DNA for the CDR3: TGTGCCAGCAGCTCCCCGGGACTAGGAGCCGGGGAGCTGTTTTTT.